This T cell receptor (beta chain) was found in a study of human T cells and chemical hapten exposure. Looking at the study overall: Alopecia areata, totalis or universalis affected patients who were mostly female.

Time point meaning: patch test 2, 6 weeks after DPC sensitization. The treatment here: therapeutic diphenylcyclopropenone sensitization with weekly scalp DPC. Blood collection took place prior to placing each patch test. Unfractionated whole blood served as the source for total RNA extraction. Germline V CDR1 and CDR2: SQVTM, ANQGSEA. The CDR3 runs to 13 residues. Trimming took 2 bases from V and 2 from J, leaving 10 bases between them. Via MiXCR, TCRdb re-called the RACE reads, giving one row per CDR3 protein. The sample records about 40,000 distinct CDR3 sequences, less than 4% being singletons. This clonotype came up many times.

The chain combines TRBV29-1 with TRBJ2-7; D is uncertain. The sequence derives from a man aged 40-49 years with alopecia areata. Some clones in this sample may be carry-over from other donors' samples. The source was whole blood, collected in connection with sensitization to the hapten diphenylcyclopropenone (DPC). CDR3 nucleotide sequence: TGCAGCGTTGAATCGGCCCTTACCTACGAGCAGTACTTC. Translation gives CSVESALTYEQYF.